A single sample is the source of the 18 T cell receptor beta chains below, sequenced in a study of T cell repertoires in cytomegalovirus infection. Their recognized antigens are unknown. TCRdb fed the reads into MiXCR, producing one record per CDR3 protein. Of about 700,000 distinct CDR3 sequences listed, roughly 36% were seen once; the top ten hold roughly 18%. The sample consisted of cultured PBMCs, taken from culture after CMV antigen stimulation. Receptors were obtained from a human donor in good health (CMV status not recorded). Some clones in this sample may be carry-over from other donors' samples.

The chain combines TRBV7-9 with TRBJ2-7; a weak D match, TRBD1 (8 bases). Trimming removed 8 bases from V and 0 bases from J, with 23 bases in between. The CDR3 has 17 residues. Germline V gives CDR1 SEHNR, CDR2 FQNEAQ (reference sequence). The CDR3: CASSGTGDLAASYEQYF. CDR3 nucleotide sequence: TGTGCCAGCTCCGGGACAGGAGACCTAGCGGCCTCCTACGAGCAGTACTTC.

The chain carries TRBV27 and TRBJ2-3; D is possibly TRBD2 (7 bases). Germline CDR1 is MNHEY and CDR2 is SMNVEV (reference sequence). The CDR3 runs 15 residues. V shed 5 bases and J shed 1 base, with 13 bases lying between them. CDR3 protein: CASSPRRGRTDTQYF. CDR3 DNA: TGTGCCAGCAGTCCACGGCGGGGGCGCACAGATACGCAGTATTTT.

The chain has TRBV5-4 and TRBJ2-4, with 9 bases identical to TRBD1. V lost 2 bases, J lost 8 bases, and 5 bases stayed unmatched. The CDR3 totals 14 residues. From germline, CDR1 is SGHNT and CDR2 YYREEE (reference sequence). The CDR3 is CASSLVGQGHIQYF. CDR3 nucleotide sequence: TGTGCCAGCAGCTTAGTGGGACAGGGCCACATTCAGTACTTC.

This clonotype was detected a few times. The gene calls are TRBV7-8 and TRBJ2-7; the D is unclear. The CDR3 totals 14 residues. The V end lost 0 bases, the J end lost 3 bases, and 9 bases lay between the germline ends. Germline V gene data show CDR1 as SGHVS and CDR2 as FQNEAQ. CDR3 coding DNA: TGTGCCAGCAGCTTAGCTAACATAAACTACGAGCAGTACTTC. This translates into CASSLANINYEQYF.

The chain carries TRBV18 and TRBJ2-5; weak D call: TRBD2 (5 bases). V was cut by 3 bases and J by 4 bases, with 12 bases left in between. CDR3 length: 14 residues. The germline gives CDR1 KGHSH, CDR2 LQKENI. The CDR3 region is CASSPGQAGETQYF. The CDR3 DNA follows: TGTGCCAGCTCACCGGGCCAGGCGGGAGAGACCCAGTACTTC.

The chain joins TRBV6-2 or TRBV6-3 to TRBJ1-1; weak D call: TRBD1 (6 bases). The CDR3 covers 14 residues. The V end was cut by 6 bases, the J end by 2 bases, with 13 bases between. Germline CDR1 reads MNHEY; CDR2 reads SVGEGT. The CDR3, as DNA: TGTGCCAGCAGAAACCGGGACAAAAACACTGAAGCTTTCTTT. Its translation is CASRNRDKNTEAFF.

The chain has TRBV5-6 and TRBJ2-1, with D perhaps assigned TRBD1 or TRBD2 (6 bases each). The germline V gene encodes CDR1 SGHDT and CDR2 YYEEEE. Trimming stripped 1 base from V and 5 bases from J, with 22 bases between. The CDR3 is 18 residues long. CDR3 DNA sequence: TGTGCCAGCAGCTTGTGGGGGGCGCCTGACAGGCCTAACAATGAGCAGTTCTTC. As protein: CASSLWGAPDRPNNEQFF.

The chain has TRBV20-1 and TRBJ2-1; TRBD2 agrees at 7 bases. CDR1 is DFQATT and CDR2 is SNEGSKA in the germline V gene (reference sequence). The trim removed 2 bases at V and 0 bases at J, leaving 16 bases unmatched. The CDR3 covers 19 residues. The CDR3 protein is CSARTYGGGESSSYNEQFF. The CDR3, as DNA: TGCAGTGCTAGAACCTATGGGGGAGGGGAATCAAGCTCCTACAATGAGCAGTTCTTC.

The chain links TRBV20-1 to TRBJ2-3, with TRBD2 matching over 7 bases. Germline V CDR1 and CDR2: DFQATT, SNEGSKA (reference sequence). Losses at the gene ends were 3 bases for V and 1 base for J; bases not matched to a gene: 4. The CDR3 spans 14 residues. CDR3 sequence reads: CSASEAGRTDTQYF. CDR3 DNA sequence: TGCAGTGCTAGCGAAGCGGGGCGCACAGATACGCAGTATTTT.

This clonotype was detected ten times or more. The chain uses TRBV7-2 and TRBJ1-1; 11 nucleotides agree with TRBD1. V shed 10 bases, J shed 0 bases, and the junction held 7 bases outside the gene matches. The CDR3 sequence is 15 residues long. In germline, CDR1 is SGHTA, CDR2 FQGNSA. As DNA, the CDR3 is TGTGCCACCGGGGACAGGGGGACCTTGAACACTGAAGCTTTCTTT. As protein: CATGDRGTLNTEAFF.

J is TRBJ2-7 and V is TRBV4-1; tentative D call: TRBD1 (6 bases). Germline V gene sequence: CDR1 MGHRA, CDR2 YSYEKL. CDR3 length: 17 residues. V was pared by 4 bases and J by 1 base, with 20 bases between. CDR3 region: CASSRGPGTMESYEQYF. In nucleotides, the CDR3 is TGCGCCAGCAGCCGGGGCCCCGGGACAATGGAGTCCTACGAGCAGTACTTC.

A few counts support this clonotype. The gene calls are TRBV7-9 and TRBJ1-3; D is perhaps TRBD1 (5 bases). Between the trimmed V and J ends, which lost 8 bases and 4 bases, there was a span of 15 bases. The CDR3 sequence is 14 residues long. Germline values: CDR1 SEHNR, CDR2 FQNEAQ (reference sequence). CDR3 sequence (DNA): TGTGCCAGCGGCCCGACAGTCTCCGGAAACACCATATATTTT. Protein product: CASGPTVSGNTIYF.

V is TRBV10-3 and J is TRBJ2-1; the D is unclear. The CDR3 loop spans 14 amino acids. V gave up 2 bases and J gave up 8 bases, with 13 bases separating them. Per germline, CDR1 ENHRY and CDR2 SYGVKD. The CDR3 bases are TGTGCCATCAGTGAGAGGCCCGATGGAGATGAGCAGTTCTTC. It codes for CAISERPDGDEQFF.

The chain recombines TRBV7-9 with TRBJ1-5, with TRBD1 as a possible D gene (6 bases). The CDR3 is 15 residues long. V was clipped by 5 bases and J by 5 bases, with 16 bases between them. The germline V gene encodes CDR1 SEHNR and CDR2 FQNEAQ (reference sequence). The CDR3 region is CASSPPRQAHQPQHF. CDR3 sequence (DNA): TGTGCCAGCAGCCCGCCCAGACAGGCCCATCAGCCCCAGCATTTT. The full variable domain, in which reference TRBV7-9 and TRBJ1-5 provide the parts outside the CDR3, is DTGVSQNPRHKITKRGQNVTFRCDPISEHNRLYWYRQTLGQGPEFLTYFQNEAQLEKSRLLSDRFSAERPKGSFSTLEIQRTEQGDSAMYLCASSPPRQAHQPQHFGDGTRLSIL.

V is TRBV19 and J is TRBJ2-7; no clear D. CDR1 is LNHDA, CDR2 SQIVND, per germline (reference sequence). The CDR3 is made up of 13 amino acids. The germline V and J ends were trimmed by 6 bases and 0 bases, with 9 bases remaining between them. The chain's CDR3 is CASRGTTSYEQYF. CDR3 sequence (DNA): TGTGCCAGTAGAGGAACCACCTCCTACGAGCAGTACTTC.

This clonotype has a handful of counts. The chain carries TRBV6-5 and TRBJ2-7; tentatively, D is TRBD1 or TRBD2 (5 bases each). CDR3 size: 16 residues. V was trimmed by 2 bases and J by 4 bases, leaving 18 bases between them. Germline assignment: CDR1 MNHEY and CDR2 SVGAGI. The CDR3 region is CASSYALHPRGYEQYF. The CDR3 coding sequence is TGTGCCAGCAGTTACGCTTTACACCCGAGGGGATACGAGCAGTACTTC.

The CDR3 protein is CASQRGTTDTQYF. The CDR3 nucleotides read TGTGCCAGCCAACGGGGGACGACAGATACGCAGTATTTT. V and J are TRBV12-3 or TRBV12-4 and TRBJ2-3; TRBD2 is a possible D gene (6 bases). The CDR3 covers 13 residues. V lost 8 bases and J 3 bases, leaving 12 bases between the germline ends.

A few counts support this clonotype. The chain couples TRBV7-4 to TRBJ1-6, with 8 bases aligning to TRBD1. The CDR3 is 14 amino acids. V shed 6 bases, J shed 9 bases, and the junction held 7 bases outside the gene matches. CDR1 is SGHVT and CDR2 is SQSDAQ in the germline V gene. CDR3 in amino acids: CASRSTGESSPLHF. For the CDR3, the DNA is TGTGCCAGCAGATCGACAGGGGAAAGTTCACCCCTCCACTTT.